This entry describes one T cell receptor beta chain. The antigen is unknown. The sample originates from a study of cytomegalovirus exposure and HLA in healthy donors. Germline V gene data show CDR1 as MNHEY and CDR2 as SMNVEV (reference sequence). V shed 4 bases and J 0 bases; nucleotides not matched to a gene: 22. The CDR3 has 22 amino acids. General study findings and limits: Confirmation in vitro established that a few CMV-associated chains were specific for CMV antigens. A list of approximately 150 TCR beta chains associated with cytomegalovirus was given.

The repertoire was sequenced with immunoSEQ multiplex PCR; TCRdb's copy has only in-frame clones and lacks some. The profile shows about 130,000 clones, approximately 90% of them singletons. This sequence was found in a woman in her thirties in good health and CMV-seropositive. The V call is TRBV27, the J call TRBJ2-1; 9 bases agree with TRBD2. Sequencing used PBMCs. The CDR3: CASSWGAGAFLAGPSSYNEQFF. In nucleotides, the CDR3 is TGTGCCAGCAGTTGGGGGGCAGGGGCATTTCTAGCGGGGCCTAGCTCCTACAATGAGCAGTTCTTC.